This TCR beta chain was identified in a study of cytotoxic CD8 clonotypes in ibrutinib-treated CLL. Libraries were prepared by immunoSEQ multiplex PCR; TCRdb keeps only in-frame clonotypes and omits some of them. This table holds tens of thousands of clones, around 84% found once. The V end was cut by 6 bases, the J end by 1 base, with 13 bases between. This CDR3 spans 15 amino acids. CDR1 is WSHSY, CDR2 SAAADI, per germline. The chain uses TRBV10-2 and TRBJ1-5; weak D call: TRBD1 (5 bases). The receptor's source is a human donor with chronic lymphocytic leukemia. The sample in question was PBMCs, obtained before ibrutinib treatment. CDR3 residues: CASSLGQVSNQPQHF. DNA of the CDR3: TGCGCCAGCAGCCTAGGACAAGTAAGCAATCAGCCCCAGCATTTT.